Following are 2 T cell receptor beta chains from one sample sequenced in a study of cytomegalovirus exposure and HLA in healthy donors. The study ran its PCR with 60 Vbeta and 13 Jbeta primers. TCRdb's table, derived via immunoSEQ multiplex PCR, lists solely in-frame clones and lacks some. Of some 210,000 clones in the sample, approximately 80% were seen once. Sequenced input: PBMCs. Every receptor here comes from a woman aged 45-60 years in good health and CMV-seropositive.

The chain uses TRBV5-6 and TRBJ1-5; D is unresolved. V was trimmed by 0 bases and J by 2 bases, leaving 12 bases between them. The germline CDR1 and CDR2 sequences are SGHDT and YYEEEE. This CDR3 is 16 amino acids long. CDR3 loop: CASSLGAGVGNQPQHF. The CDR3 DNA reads TGTGCCAGCAGCTTGGGTGCCGGGGTGGGCAATCAGCCCCAGCATTTT.

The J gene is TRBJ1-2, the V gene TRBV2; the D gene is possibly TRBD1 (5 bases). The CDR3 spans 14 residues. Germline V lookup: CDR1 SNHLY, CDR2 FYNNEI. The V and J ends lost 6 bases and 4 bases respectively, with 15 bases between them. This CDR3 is CASSLQGVFYGYTF. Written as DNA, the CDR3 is TGTGCCAGCAGCCTTCAGGGCGTCTTCTATGGCTACACCTTC.